This T cell receptor beta chain was obtained from a study of T-cell reconstitution after alpha-beta-depleted transplantation in children. Study-wide findings and caveats: One year post-transplant, T-cell counts and diversity were largely derived from T cells produced anew.

Notes on this clonotype: Its cognate antigen is unknown.

Unique molecular identifiers featured in how the TCRbeta library was prepared. TCRdb processed the PCR reads anew with MiXCR; each CDR3 protein has one entry. The profile shows a few hundred thousand distinct CDR3 sequences, about a quarter of them singletons. The CDR3 runs to 14 residues. The V end was cut by 3 bases, the J end by 6 bases, with 13 bases between. Germline CDR1 reads SGHTS; CDR2 reads YDEGEE. This chain uses TRBV5-8 with TRBJ2-1, with D tentatively TRBD1 (6 bases). The source material was PBMCs, mostly from graft donor cells, sampled 180 days after TCRalphabeta/CD19-depleted stem cell transplant. This sequence was found in a male patient younger than 18 who had a stem cell transplant for acute lymphoblastic leukemia, so the T cells may come from the graft donor. CDR3 in amino acids: CASSWGTGINEQFF. The CDR3 nucleotides read TGTGCCAGCAGCTGGGGCACAGGGATCAATGAGCAGTTCTTC. Full variable domain (remainder filled in from reference TRBV5-8 and TRBJ2-1): EAGVTQSPTHLIKTRGQQATLRCSPISGHTSVYWYQQALGLGLQFLLWYDEGEERNRGNFPPRFSGRQFPNYSSELNVNALELEDSALYLCASSWGTGINEQFFGPGTRLTVL.